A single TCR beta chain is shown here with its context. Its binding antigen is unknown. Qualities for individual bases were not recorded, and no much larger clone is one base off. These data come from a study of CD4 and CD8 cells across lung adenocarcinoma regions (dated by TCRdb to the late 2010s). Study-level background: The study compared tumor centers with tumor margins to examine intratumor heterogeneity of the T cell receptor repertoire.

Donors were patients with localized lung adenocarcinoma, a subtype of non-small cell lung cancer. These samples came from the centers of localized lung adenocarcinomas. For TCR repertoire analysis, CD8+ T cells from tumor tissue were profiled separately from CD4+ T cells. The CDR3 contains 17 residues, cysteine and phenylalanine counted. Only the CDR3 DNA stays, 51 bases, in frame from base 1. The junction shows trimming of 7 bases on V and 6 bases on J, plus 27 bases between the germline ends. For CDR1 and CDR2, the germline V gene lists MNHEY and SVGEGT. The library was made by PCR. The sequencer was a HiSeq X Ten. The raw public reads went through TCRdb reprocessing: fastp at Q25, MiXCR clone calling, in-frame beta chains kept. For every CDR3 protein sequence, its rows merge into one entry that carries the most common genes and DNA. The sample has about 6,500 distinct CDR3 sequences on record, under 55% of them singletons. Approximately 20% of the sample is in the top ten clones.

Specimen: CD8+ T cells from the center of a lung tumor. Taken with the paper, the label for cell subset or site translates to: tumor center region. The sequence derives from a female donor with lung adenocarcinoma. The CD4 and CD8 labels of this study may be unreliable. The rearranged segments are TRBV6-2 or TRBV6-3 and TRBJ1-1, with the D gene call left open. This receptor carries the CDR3 CASTPAAGRGKRAEAFF. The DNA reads TGTGCCAGCACTCCGGCCGCCGGGAGAGGGAAGAGGGCTGAAGCTTTCTTT.